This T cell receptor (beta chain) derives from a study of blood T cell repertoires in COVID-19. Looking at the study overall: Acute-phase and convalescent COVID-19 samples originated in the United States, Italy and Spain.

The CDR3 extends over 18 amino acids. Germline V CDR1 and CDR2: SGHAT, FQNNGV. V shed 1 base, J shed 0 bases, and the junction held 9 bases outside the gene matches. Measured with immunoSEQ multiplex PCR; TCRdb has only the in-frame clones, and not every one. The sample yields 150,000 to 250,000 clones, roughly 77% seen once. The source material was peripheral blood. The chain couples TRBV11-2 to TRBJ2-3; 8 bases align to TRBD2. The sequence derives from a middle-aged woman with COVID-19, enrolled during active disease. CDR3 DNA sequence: TGTGCCAGCAGCTTAGCCACTTTTAGCGGGGCTAGCACAGATACGCAGTATTTT. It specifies CASSLATFSGASTDTQYF.